This T cell receptor (beta chain) was retrieved from a study of blood T cell repertoires in COVID-19. Study details: COVID-19 samples from acute and convalescent phases originated in the United States, Italy and Spain. T cells, B-cell-depleted T cells, or PBMCs supplied cDNA or gDNA.

Source study methods: By means of reference gene primer amplification, nucleated cell counts were estimated. Some clones are missing from TCRdb's copy, which holds only in-frame ones; the method was immunoSEQ multiplex PCR. The V and J calls and clone size come from that table; D and trimming were worked out from the DNA. Of about 180,000 clones listed, roughly 75% are singletons. Germline V gene sequence: CDR1 WSHSY, CDR2 SAAADI. The CDR3 loop spans 13 amino acids. The V and J ends lost 7 bases and 3 bases respectively, with 10 bases between them. This receptor was taken from a man aged 65 to 79 with active or convalescent COVID-19. V gene TRBV10-2 combines with J gene TRBJ1-5; no firm D call. Material: peripheral blood. The CDR3 region is CASTQEINQPQHF. CDR3 nucleotides: TGCGCCAGCACCCAGGAAATCAATCAGCCCCAGCATTTT.